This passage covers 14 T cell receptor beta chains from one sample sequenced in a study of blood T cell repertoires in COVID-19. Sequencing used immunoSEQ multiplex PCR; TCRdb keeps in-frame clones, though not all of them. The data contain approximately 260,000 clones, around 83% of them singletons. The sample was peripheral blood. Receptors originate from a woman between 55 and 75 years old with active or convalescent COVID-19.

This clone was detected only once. The CDR3 is CASSQDLGGGSGNTIYF. The DNA for the CDR3 is TGCGCCAGCAGCCAAGATCTGGGGGGGGGCTCTGGAAACACCATATATTTT. The chain couples TRBV4-3 to TRBJ1-3; D might be TRBD1 (5 bases). Germline assignment: CDR1 LGHNA and CDR2 YSLEER. The CDR3 length is 17 residues. The V gene lost 0 bases and the J gene lost 0 bases, with 12 bases spanning the gap.

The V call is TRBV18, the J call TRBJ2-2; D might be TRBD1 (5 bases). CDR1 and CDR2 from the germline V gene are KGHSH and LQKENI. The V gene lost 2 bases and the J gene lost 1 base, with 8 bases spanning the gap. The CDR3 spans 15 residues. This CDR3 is CASSPSGLNTGELFF. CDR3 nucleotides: TGTGCCAGCTCACCATCAGGGCTGAACACCGGGGAGCTGTTTTTT.

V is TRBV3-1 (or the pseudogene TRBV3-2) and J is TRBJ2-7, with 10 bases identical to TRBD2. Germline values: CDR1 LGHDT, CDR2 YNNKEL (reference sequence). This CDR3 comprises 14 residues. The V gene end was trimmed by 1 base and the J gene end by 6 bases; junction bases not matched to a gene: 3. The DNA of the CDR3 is TGTGCCAGCAGCCAAGGTAGCGGGGGGTTCGAGCAGTACTTC. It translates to CASSQGSGGFEQYF.

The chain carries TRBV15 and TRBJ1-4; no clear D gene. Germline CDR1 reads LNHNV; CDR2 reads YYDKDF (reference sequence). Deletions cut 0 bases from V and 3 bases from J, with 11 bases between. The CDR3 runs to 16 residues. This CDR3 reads CATSREEGLSNEKLFF. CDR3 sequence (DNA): TGTGCCACCAGCAGAGAAGAGGGCCTCTCTAATGAAAAACTGTTTTTT.

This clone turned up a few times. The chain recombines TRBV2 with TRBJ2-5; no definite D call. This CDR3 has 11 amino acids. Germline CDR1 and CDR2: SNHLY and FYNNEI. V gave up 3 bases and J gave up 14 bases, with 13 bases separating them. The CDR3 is CASSDRQAAYF. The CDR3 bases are TGTGCCAGCAGTGACCGTCAGGCAGCTTACTTC.

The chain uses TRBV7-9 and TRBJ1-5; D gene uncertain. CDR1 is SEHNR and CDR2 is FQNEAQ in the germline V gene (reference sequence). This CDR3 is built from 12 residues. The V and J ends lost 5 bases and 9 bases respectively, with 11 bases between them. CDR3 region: CASSHEGRPQHF. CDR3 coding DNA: TGTGCCAGCAGCCACGAGGGTAGGCCCCAGCATTTT.

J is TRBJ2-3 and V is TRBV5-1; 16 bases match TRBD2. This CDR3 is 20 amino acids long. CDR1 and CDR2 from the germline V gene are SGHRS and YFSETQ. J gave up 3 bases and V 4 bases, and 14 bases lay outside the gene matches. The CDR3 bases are TGCGCCAGCAGCCCGAACCACCCGGGACTAGCGGGGGGGAGGACAGATACGCAGTATTTT. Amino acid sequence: CASSPNHPGLAGGRTDTQYF.

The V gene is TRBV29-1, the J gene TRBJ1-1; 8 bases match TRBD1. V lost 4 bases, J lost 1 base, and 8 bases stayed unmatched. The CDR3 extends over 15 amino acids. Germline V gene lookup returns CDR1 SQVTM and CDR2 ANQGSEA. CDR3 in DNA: TGCAGCGTTGCAGGGGGCCTCATCGGGAACACTGAAGCTTTCTTT. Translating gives CSVAGGLIGNTEAFF.

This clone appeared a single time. DNA of the CDR3: TGTGCCAGCAGTTCCACCGCGGCCTATAATGAAAAACTGTTTTTT. Its translation is CASSSTAAYNEKLFF. The J gene is TRBJ1-4, the V gene TRBV7-9; no firm D call. Trimming pared 6 bases from V and 4 bases from J, leaving 15 bases between. CDR1 SEHNR and CDR2 FQNEAQ come from the germline V gene (reference sequence). The CDR3 runs 15 residues.

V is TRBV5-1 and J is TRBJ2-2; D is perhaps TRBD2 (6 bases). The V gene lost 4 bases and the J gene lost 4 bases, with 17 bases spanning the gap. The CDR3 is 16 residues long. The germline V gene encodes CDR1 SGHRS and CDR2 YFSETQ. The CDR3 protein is CASSPTGTPLTGELFF. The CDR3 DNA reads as TGCGCCAGCAGCCCGACCGGGACTCCACTCACCGGGGAGCTGTTTTTT.

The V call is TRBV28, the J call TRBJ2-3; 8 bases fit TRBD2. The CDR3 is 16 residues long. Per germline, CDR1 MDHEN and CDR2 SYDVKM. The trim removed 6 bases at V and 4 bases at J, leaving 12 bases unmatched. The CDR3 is CASSPPYGGGSDTQYF. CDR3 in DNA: TGTGCCAGCAGCCCTCCTTACGGGGGGGGTTCAGATACGCAGTATTTT.

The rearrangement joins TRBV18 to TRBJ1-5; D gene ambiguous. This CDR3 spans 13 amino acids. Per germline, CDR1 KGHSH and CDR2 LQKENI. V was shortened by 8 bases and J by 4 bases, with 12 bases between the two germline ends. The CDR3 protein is CASGPGPNQPQHF. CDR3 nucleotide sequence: TGTGCCAGCGGGCCCGGCCCGAATCAGCCCCAGCATTTT.

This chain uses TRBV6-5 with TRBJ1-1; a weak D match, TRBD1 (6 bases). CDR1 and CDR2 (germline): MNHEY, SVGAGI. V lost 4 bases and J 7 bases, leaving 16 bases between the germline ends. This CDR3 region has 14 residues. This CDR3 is CASSSSGGLVEAFF. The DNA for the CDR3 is TGTGCCAGCAGTTCCTCGGGGGGGCTCGTTGAAGCTTTCTTT.

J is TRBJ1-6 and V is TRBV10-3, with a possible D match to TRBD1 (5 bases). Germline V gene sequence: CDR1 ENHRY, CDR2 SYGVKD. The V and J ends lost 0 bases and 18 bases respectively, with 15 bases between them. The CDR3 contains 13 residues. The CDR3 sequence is CAISESAGRVYHF. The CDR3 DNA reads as TGTGCCATCAGTGAGTCTGCAGGCAGGGTGTACCACTTT.